This T cell receptor beta chain is from a study of CD8+ T cells in alopecia areata. RNA extraction was followed by reverse transcription into cDNA, which acted as the sequencing template. Sequenced by immunoSEQ multiplex PCR; TCRdb stores in-frame clones only, minus some. The sample records 110,000 to 150,000 clones, roughly 52% being singletons. Treatment reported: oral pan-JAK inhibitor, 5-10 mg twice daily. Germline CDR1 reads LNHDA; CDR2 reads SQIVND (reference sequence). The CDR3 runs to 13 residues. V dropped 5 bases and J dropped 1 base, with 8 bases sitting between them. The receptor was derived from a human donor with alopecia areata. Material: CD8+ T cells sorted from blood, obtained at week 4, from a patient treated with tofacitinib. The chain carries TRBV19 and TRBJ1-1; D ambiguous. CDR3 loop: CASSLASNTEAFF. Written as DNA, the CDR3 is TGTGCCAGTAGTTTAGCCTCGAACACTGAAGCTTTCTTT.